This T cell receptor beta chain was identified during a study of shared clonotypes between healthy human individuals. This table comes from immunoSEQ multiplex PCR, and its TCRdb copy is limited to in-frame clones, with some not included. The table records about 2.4 million clones, approximately 92% of them present only once. The source material was naive CD4+ T cells sorted from blood. Subset here: CD45RA+ positively selected. The sequence came from a man aged 18-30 years in good health.

CDR3 sequence reads: CASSLRGGTYEQYF. DNA for the CDR3: TGTGCCAGCAGCTTAAGAGGGGGAACCTACGAGCAGTACTTC. The chain links TRBV11-3 to TRBJ2-7; tentatively, D is TRBD1 (6 bases). V lost 2 bases to trimming and J lost 2 bases, with 10 bases between them. Germline lookup yields CDR1 SGHNT and CDR2 YENEEA. This CDR3 is 14 amino acids long.